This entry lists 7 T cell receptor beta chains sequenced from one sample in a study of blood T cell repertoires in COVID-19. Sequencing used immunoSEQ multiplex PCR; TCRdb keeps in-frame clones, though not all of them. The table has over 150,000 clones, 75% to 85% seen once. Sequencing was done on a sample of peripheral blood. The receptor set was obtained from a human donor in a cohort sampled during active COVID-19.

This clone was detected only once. The CDR3 nucleotides are TGTGCCAGTAGTTTCCTAGCGGGCACCTACAATGAGCAGTTCTTC. Protein: CASSFLAGTYNEQFF. This sequence joins TRBV19 and TRBJ2-1; TRBD2 agrees at 8 bases. From germline, CDR1 is LNHDA and CDR2 SQIVND (reference sequence). The CDR3 is 15 residues long. The V gene end was trimmed by 5 bases and the J gene end by 2 bases; junction bases not matched to a gene: 5.

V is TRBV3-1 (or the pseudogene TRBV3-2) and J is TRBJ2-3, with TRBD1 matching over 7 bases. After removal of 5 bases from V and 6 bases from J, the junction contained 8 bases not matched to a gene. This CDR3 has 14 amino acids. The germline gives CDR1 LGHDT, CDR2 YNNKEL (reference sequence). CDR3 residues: CASSANRGRDTQYF. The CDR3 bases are TGTGCCAGCAGCGCAAACAGGGGACGGGATACGCAGTATTTT.

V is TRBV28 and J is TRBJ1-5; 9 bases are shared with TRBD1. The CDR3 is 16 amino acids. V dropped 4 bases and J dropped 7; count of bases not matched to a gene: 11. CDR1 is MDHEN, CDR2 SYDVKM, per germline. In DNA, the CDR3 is TGTGCCAGCAGTTCTTTAACAGGGGGCCGAGAGCAGCCCCAGCATTTT. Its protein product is CASSSLTGGREQPQHF.

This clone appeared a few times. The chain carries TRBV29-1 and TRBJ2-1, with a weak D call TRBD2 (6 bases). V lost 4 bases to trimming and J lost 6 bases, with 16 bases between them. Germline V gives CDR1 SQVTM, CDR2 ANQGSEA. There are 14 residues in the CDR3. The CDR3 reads CSVVVWQGGNEQFF. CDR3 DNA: TGCAGCGTTGTAGTATGGCAGGGAGGCAATGAGCAGTTCTTC.

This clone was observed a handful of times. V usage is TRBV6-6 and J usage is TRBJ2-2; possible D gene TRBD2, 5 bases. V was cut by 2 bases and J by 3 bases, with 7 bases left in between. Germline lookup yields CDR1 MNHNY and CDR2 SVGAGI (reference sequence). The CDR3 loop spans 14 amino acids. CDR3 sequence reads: CASSYHSDTGELFF. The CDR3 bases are TGTGCCAGCAGTTACCATAGCGACACCGGGGAGCTGTTTTTT.

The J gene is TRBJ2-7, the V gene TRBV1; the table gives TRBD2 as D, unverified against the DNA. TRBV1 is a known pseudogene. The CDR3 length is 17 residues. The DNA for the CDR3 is TGCACCAGCAGCCCGAGGTGGAGGACTCACGAGGGTCGCGAGCAGTACTTC. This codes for CTSSPRWRTHEGREQYF.

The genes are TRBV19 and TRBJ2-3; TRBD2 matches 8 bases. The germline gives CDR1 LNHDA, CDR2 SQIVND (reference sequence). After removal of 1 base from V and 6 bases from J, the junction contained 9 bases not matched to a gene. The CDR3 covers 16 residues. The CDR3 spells CASSIVSSGRSDTQYF. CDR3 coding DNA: TGTGCCAGTAGTATAGTATCCAGCGGGAGATCGGATACGCAGTATTTT.